This T cell receptor beta chain was captured by sequencing in a study of T cells in Graves' hyperthyroidism and ophthalmopathy. Study observations and caveats: Blood also carried most thyroid clonotypes expanded above 0.001.

The CDR3 consists of 14 residues. Trimming took off 2 bases at V and 0 bases at J, with 8 bases between the two ends. Germline assignment: CDR1 MNHEY and CDR2 SVGAGI. Amplification of TCR beta CDR3 regions used RNA as the template. TCR CDR3 underwent first-round RT-PCR with the HTBI primer set. TCRdb independently ran MiXCR on the multiplex PCR reads; one entry per CDR3 protein. The sample lists around 580,000 distinct CDR3 sequences; about half were seen once. Absent ophthalmopathy progression within 18 months defined stable Graves' hyperthyroidism. Patients between 18 and 65 years old had hyperthyroidism, newly diagnosed and lasting under 2 months. Based on clinical symptoms, serum thyroxine and TRAb, thyroid ultrasound and orbital computed tomography, diagnoses were reached. This clonotype occurred many times. Its antigen is unidentified.

The source material was peripheral blood or thyroid tissue (not recorded which). This TCR derives from a woman under 30 with Graves' hyperthyroidism. The gene calls are TRBV6-5 and TRBJ2-7; unclear D gene. This chain's CDR3 is CASSYGAHSYEQYF. DNA for the CDR3: TGTGCCAGCAGTTACGGCGCCCACTCCTACGAGCAGTACTTC.